The 8 T cell receptor beta chains given below trace back to one sample, sequenced in a study of Tregs in tolerant kidney transplant recipients. TCRdb's copy holds only in-frame clones and misses some; the assay was immunoSEQ multiplex PCR. The sample gives about 50,000 clones, more than 70% of which show up once; less than 20% is in the top ten. Recipients received nonmyeloablative bone marrow transplants from related graft donors, with transient mixed chimerism. The sequences come from CD8+ T cells from blood (PBMCs), collected 12 months after the transplant. These receptors were taken from a human patient who received a combined kidney and bone marrow transplant. Certain T cells may be donor cells from the graft.

This chain uses TRBV27 with TRBJ2-5; 11 bases match TRBD2. This CDR3 comprises 16 residues. CDR1 MNHEY and CDR2 SMNVEV come from the germline V gene (reference sequence). J gave up 7 bases and V 6 bases, and 13 bases lay outside the gene matches. CDR3 sequence (DNA): TGTGCCAGCAGACGCGGGACTAGCGGACACCCATGGACCCAGTACTTC. The encoded protein is CASRRGTSGHPWTQYF.

The V gene is TRBV2, the J gene TRBJ2-7; TRBD1 matches at 7 bases. The germline gives CDR1 SNHLY, CDR2 FYNNEI. The CDR3 contains 12 residues. Trimming took 6 bases from V and 5 from J; bases not matched to a gene: 4. CDR3: CASRGTADEQYF. The CDR3 bases are TGTGCCAGCAGAGGGACAGCGGACGAGCAGTACTTC.

The rearrangement uses TRBV7-6 and TRBJ1-2; no definite D call. The ends were cut back, 4 bases at V and 6 bases at J, with 9 bases in the middle. In germline, CDR1 is SGHVS, CDR2 FNYEAQ. The CDR3 totals 12 residues. This chain's CDR3 is CASSSRTDGYTF. Written as DNA, the CDR3 is TGTGCCAGCAGCTCCAGGACTGATGGCTACACCTTC.

The genes are TRBV7-6 and TRBJ2-7, with a weak D call TRBD2 (6 bases). The V end was cut by 3 bases, the J end by 0 bases, with 9 bases between. Germline V CDR1 and CDR2: SGHVS, FNYEAQ. The CDR3 is 14 residues long. The chain's CDR3 is CASSFGGSSYEQYF. CDR3 sequence (DNA): TGTGCCAGCAGCTTTGGGGGGAGCTCCTACGAGCAGTACTTC.

The gene calls are TRBV7-9 and TRBJ1-4, with D possibly being TRBD1 (6 bases). In germline, CDR1 is SEHNR, CDR2 FQNEAQ (reference sequence). V was trimmed by 5 bases and J by 1 base, leaving 14 bases between them. The CDR3 loop spans 16 amino acids. CDR3 nucleotide sequence: TGTGCCAGCAGCCCCCAACCGGGACAAACTAATGAAAAACTGTTTTTT. Translating it yields CASSPQPGQTNEKLFF.

The chain links TRBV18 to TRBJ1-5; D call uncertain. The ends were cut back, 2 bases at V and 6 bases at J, with 5 bases in the middle. Germline V lookup: CDR1 KGHSH, CDR2 LQKENI. The CDR3 is 12 residues long. The DNA of the CDR3 is TGTGCCAGCTCACCAGCGGGTCAGCCCCAGCATTTT. Amino acids: CASSPAGQPQHF.

The rearrangement links TRBV19 to TRBJ2-7; 8 nucleotides align to TRBD1. Losses at the gene ends were 3 bases for V and 4 bases for J; bases not matched to a gene: 5. CDR1 and CDR2 (germline): LNHDA, SQIVND (reference sequence). This CDR3 spans 14 amino acids. The CDR3 region is CASSIGQGRYEQYF. The CDR3 coding sequence is TGTGCCAGTAGTATCGGACAGGGACGTTACGAGCAGTACTTC.

A note on this clone: This likely comes from a read error, as the CDR3 has no conserved phenylalanine or tryptophan at its end. The chain joins TRBV11-2 to TRBJ2-7; TRBD1 matches 8 bases. Germline V gives CDR1 SGHAT, CDR2 FQNNGV. The CDR3 sequence is 15 residues long. Trimming took 1 base from V and 3 from J; bases not matched to a gene: 5. The CDR3 is CASSLGTGGNYEQYL. The CDR3 DNA is TGTGCCAGCAGCTTAGGAACAGGGGGAAACTACGAGCAGTACCTC.